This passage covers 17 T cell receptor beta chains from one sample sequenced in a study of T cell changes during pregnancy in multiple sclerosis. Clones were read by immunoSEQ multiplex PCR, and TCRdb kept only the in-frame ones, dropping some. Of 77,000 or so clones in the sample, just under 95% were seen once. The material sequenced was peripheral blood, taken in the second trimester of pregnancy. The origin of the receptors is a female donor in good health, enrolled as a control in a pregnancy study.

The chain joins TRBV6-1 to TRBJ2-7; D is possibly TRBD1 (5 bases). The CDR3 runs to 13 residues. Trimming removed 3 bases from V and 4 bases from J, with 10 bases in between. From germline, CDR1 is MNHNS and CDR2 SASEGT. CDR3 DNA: TGTGCCAGCAGTGATGGGGCCGTTTACGAGCAGTACTTC. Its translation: CASSDGAVYEQYF.

This CDR3 is CASSQTDTYEQYF. CDR3 bases: TGTGCCAGCAGCCAGACAGACACCTACGAGCAGTACTTC. The J gene is TRBJ2-7, the V gene TRBV5-6; the D gene is possibly TRBD1 (5 bases). Germline V gene data show CDR1 as SGHDT and CDR2 as YYEEEE. V lost 4 bases and J lost 2, with 10 bases in between. CDR3 length equals 13 residues.

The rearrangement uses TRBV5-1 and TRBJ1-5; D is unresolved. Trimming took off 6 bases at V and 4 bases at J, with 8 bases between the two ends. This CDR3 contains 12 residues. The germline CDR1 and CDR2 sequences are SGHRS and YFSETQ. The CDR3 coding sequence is TGCGCCAGCAACTCACAGAATCAGCCCCAGCATTTT. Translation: CASNSQNQPQHF.

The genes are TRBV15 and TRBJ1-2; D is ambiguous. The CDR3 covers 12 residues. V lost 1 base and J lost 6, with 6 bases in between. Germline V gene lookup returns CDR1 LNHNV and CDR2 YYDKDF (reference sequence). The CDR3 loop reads CATSRARDGYTF. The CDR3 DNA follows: TGTGCCACCAGCAGAGCGCGCGATGGCTACACCTTC.

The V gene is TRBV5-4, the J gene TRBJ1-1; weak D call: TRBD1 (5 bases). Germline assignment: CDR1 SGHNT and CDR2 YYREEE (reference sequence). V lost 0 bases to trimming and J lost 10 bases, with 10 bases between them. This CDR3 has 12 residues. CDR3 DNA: TGTGCCAGCAGCTTGGGGGGGGATGGAGCTTTCTTT. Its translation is CASSLGGDGAFF.

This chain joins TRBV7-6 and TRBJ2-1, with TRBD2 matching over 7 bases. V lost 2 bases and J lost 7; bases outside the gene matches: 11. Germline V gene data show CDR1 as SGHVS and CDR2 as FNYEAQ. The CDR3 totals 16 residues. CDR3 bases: TGTGCCAGCAGCTTATACGCTAGCGGTAGAACGAATGAGCAGTTCTTC. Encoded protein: CASSLYASGRTNEQFF.

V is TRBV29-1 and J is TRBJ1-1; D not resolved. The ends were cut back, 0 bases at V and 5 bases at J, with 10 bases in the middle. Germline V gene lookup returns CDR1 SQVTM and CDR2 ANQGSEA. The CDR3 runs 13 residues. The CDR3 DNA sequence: TGCAGCGTTGAAGATCTCGGGAGGACTGAAGCTTTCTTT. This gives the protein CSVEDLGRTEAFF. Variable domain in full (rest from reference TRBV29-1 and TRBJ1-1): SAVISQKPSRDICQRGTSLTIQCQVDSQVTMMFWYRQQPGQSLTLIATANQGSEATYESGFVIDKFPISRPNLTFSTLTVSNMSPEDSSIYLCSVEDLGRTEAFFGQGTRLTVV.

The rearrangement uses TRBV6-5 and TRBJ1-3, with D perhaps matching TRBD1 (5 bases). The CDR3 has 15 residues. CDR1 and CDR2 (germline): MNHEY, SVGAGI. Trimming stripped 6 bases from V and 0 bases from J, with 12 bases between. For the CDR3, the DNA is TGTGCCAGCAGCCGGGGGGGAAGCTCTGGAAACACCATATATTTT. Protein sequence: CASSRGGSSGNTIYF.

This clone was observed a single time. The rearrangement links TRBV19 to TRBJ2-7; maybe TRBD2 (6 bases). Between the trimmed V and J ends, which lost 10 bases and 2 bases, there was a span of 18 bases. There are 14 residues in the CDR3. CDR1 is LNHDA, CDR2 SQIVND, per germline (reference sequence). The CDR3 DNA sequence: TGTGCCACTAAGGCGGGGAGGCAGACCTACGAGCAGTACTTC. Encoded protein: CATKAGRQTYEQYF.

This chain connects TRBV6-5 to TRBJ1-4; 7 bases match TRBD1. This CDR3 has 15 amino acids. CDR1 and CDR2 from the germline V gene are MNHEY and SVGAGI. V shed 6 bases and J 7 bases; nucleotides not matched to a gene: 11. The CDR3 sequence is CASSLDRDEGEKLFF. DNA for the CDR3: TGTGCCAGCAGCCTCGACAGGGATGAGGGTGAAAAACTGTTTTTT.

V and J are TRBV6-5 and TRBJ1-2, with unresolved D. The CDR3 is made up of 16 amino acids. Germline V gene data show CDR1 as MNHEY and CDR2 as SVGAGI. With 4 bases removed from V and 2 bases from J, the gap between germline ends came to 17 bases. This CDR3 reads CASSSPWAISNYGYTF. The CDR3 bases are TGTGCCAGCAGTTCCCCCTGGGCAATTTCCAACTATGGCTACACCTTC.

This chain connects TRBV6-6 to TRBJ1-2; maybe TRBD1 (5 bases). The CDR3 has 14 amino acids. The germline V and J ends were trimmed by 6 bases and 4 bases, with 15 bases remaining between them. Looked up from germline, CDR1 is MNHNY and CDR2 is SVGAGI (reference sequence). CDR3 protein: CASRDRGGTYGYTF. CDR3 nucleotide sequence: TGTGCCAGCAGGGATCGGGGGGGGACCTATGGCTACACCTTC.

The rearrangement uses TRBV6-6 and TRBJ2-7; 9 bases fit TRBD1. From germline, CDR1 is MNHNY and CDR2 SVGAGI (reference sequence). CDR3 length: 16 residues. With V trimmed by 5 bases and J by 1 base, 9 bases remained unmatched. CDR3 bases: TGTGCCAGCAGTCAGCCACAGGGGGCGGGGTCCTACGAGCAGTACTTC. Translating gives CASSQPQGAGSYEQYF.

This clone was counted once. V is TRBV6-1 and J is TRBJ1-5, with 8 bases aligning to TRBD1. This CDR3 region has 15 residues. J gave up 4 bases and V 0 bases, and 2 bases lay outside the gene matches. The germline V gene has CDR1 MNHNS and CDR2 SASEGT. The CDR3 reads CASSEAWDRNQPQHF. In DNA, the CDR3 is TGTGCCAGCAGTGAAGCCTGGGACAGGAATCAGCCCCAGCATTTT.

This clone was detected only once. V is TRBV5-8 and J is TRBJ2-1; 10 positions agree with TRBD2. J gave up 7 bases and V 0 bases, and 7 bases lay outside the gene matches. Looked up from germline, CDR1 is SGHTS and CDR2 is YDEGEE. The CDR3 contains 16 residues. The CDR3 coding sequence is TGTGCCAGCAGCTTGGTGGGGACTAGCGTGGGAAATGAGCAGTTCTTC. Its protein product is CASSLVGTSVGNEQFF.

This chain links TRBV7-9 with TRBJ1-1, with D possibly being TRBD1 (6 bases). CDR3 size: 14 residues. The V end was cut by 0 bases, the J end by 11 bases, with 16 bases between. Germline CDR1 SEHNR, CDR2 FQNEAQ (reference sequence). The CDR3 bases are TGTGCCAGCAGCTTAGCTGGGGGCACCATCCATGCTTTCTTT. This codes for CASSLAGGTIHAFF.

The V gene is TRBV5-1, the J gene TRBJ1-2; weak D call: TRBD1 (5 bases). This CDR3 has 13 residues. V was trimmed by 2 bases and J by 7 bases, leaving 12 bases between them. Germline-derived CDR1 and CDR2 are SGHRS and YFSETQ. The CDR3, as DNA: TGCGCCAGCAGCTTCGACCTCAGGGCTGGCTACACCTTC. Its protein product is CASSFDLRAGYTF.